This T cell receptor (beta chain) is drawn from a study of T and B cells in COVID-19 patients. From blood, about 250-550 ng of genomic DNA served as TRB template. Multiplex PCR with BIOMED2 TRB-A/B primer pools amplified TRB rearrangements. TCRdb analysed the multiplex PCR reads with MiXCR anew, one entry per CDR3 protein. The sample shows around 12,000 distinct CDR3 sequences, around 30% of them seen only once. The sequenced sample consisted of blood. The receptors come from a human donor who had recovered from COVID-19.

With respect to this clonotype: With a much larger clone just one base away, this may be a read error. CDR3 coding DNA: TGTGCCAGCAGGGCCTGTGGCGGGGAGCTGTTTTTT. Amino acid sequence: CASRACGGELFF. V and J are TRBV6-5 and TRBJ2-2; unclear D gene. Germline CDR1 is MNHEY and CDR2 is SVGAGI. Deletions cut 6 bases from V and 7 bases from J, with 9 bases between. CDR3 length: 12 residues.